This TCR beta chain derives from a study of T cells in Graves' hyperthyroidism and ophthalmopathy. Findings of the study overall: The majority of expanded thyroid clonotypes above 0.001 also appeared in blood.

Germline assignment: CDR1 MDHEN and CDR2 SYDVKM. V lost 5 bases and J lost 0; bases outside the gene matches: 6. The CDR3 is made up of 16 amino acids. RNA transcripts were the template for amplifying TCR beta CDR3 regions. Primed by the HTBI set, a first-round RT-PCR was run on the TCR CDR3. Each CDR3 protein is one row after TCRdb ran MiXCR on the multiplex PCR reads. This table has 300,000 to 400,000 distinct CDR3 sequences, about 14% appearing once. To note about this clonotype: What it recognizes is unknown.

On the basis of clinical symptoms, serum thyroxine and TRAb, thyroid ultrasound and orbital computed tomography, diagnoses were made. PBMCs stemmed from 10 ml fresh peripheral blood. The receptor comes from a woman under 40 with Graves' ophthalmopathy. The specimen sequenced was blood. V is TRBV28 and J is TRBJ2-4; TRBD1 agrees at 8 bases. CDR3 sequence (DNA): TGTGCCAGCAGTACAAGGACAGGGTTAGCCAAAAACATTCAGTACTTC. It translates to CASSTRTGLAKNIQYF.